The TCR beta chain under discussion was sequenced for a study of T cell responses to AZD1222 COVID-19 vaccine. Study-level results: In the spike-specific TCR repertoire, nearly half reportedly target unmutated variant regions.

Here immunoSEQ multiplex PCR was the method, and the copy in TCRdb shows in-frame clones only, minus some. The sample holds about 100,000 clones, about 88% seen once. On this clone itself: Its antigen is unidentified. This same CDR3 is encoded by further DNA sequences in the sample.

This CDR3 has 14 amino acids. From germline, CDR1 is LNHDA and CDR2 SQIVND (reference sequence). V dropped 6 bases and J dropped 0; count of bases not matched to a gene: 1. The V gene is TRBV19, the J gene TRBJ1-4; 7 nucleotides match TRBD1. The sample was peripheral blood, taken on day 0 of AZD1222 vaccination. The origin of this receptor is an adult in good health. As DNA, the CDR3 is TGTGCCAGTAGAGGGACAGCAACTAATGAAAAACTGTTTTTT. This gives the protein CASRGTATNEKLFF. Filled out from reference TRBV19 and TRBJ1-4, the complete variable domain reads DGGITQSPKYLFRKEGQNVTLSCEQNLNHDAMYWYRQDPGQGLRLIYYSQIVNDFQKGDIAEGYSVSREKKESFPLTVTSAQKNPTAFYLCASRGTATNEKLFFGSGTQLSVL.